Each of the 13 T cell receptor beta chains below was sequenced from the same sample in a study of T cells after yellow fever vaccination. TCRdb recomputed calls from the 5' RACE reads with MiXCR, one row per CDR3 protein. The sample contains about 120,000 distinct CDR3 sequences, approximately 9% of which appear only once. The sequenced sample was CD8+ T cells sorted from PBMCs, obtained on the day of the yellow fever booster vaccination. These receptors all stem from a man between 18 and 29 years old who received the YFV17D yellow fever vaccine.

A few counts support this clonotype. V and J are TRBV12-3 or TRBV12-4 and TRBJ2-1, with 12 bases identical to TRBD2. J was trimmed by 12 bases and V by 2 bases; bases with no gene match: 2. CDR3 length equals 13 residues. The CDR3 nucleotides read TGTGCCAGCAGTTTAACACTAGCGGGGGGGCAGTTCTTC. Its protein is CASSLTLAGGQFF.

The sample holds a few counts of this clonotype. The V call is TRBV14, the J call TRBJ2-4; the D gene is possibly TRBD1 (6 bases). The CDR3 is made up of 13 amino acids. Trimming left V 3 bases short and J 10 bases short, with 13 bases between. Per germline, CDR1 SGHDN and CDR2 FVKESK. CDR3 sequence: CASSHGTLRIQYF. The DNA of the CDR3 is TGTGCCAGCAGCCATGGGACACTCCGAATTCAGTACTTC.

This CDR3 is CASSGQLTGGNDRNTEAFF. CDR3 nucleotides: TGTGCCAGCAGCGGCCAATTAACAGGGGGCAATGATCGGAACACTGAAGCTTTCTTT. The V and J genes are TRBV6-5 and TRBJ1-1, with TRBD1 identical over 9 bases. This CDR3 spans 19 amino acids. V lost 6 bases, J lost 1 base, and 18 bases stayed unmatched. Per the germline V gene, CDR1 is MNHEY and CDR2 is SVGAGI.

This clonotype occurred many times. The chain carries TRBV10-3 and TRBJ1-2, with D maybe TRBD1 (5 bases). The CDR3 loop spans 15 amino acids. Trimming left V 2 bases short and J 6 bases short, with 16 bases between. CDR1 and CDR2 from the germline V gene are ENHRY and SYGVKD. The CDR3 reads CAISEIGTDENGYTF. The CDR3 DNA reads TGTGCCATCAGTGAGATCGGGACGGACGAAAATGGCTACACCTTC.

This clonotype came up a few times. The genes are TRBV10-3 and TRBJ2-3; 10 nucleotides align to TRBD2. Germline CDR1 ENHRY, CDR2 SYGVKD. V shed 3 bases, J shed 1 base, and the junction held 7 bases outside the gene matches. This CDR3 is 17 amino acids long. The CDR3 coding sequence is TGTGCCATCAGTGACGTTACCGGGACTAGCGGCACAGATACGCAGTATTTT. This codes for CAISDVTGTSGTDTQYF.

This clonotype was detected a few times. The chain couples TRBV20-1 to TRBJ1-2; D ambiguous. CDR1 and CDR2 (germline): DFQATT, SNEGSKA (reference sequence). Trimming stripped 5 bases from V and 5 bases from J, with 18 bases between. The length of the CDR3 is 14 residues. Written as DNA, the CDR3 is TGCAGTGCTCCGCGGCCGGATAGGATTTATGGCTACACCTTC. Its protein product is CSAPRPDRIYGYTF.

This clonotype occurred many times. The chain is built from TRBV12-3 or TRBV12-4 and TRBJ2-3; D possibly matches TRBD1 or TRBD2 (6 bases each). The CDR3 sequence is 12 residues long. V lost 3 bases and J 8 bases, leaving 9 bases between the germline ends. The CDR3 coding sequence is TGTGCCAGCAGTTTTGGAGGGGGTACGCAGTATTTT. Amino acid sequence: CASSFGGGTQYF.

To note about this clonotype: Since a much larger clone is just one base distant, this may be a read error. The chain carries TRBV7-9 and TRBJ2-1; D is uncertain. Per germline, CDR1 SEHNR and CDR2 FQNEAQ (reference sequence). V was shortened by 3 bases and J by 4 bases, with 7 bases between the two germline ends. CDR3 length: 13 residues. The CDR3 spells CASSLPSYNEQFF. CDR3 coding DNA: TGTGCCAGCAGCTTGCCCAGTTACAATGAGCAGTTCTTC.

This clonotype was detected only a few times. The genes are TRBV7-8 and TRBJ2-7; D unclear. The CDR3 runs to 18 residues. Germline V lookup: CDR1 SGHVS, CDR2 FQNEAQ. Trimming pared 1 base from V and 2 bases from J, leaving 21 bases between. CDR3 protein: CASSLGLAATSSTYEQYF. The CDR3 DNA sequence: TGTGCCAGCAGCTTAGGTCTGGCAGCCACGTCAAGTACCTACGAGCAGTACTTC.

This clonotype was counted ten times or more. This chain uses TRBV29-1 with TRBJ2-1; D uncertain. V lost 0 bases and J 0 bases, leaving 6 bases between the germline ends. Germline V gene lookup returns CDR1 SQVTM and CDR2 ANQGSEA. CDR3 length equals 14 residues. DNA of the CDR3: TGCAGCGTTGAAGAGCAAAGCTCCTACAATGAGCAGTTCTTC. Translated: CSVEEQSSYNEQFF.

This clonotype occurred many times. CDR3 sequence reads: CATSRERVTSAYGYTF. DNA of the CDR3: TGTGCCACCAGCAGAGAAAGAGTGACGAGTGCCTATGGCTACACCTTC. This chain joins TRBV15 and TRBJ1-2; no definite D call. V lost 0 bases and J lost 4, with 15 bases in between. This CDR3 comprises 16 residues. Per the germline V gene, CDR1 is LNHNV and CDR2 is YYDKDF (reference sequence). Full variable domain (rest looked up from reference TRBV15 and TRBJ1-2): DAMVIQNPRYQVTQFGKPVTLSCSQTLNHNVMYWYQQKSSQAPKLLFHYYDKDFNNEADTPDNFQSRRPNTSFCFLDIRSPGLGDTAMYLCATSRERVTSAYGYTFGSGTRLTVV.

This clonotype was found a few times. CDR3 in DNA: TGTGCCAGCAGCCAATTAGCGGGGGGGCATCAAGAGACCCAGTACTTC. Translated, it gives CASSQLAGGHQETQYF. The chain recombines TRBV4-2 with TRBJ2-5, with 11 positions matching TRBD2. This CDR3 comprises 16 residues. Germline CDR1 is LGHNA and CDR2 is YNFKEQ. V shed 2 bases, J shed 2 bases, and the junction held 4 bases outside the gene matches.

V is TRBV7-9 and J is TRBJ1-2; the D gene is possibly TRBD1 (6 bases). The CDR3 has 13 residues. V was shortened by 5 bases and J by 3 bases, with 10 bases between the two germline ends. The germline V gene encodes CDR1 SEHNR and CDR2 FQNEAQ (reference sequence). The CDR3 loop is CASSIGTYYGYTF. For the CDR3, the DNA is TGTGCCAGCAGCATTGGGACATACTATGGCTACACCTTC. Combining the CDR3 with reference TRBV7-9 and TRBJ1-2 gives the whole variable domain DTGVSQNPRHKITKRGQNVTFRCDPISEHNRLYWYRQTLGQGPEFLTYFQNEAQLEKSRLLSDRFSAERPKGSFSTLEIQRTEQGDSAMYLCASSIGTYYGYTFGSGTRLTVV.